These 5 T cell receptor beta chains originate from one sample sequenced in a study of T cell repertoires in cytomegalovirus infection. Antigens for these TCRs are unknown. One entry per CDR3 protein, called by TCRdb with MiXCR from the reads. Here the sample spans 680,000 or so distinct CDR3 sequences, around 35% being singletons. Material: cultured PBMCs, obtained from culture after CMV antigen stimulation. The receptors originated from a human donor in good health (CMV status not recorded). Some clones in this sample may be carry-over from other donors' samples.

The chain carries TRBV4-1 and TRBJ1-4; D possibly corresponds to TRBD1 (5 bases). The CDR3 consists of 15 residues. With 1 base removed from V and 10 bases from J, the gap between germline ends came to 16 bases. The germline V gene encodes CDR1 MGHRA and CDR2 YSYEKL. The CDR3 nucleotides read TGCGCCAGCAGCCAAGTTCCCAGGGTCGTTGGAAAACTGTTTTTT. Protein sequence: CASSQVPRVVGKLFF.

V usage is TRBV11-2 and J usage is TRBJ1-1; D may be TRBD1 (5 bases). The V gene lost 5 bases and the J gene lost 5 bases, with 18 bases spanning the gap. CDR3 size: 15 residues. The germline gives CDR1 SGHAT, CDR2 FQNNGV. CDR3 in amino acids: CASSARGRGYTEAFF. The CDR3 coding sequence is TGTGCCAGCAGCGCCCGCGGGCGGGGCTATACTGAAGCTTTCTTT.

This chain joins TRBV11-2 and TRBJ1-2; perhaps TRBD1 as D (5 bases). This CDR3 region has 15 residues. Germline CDR1 reads SGHAT; CDR2 reads FQNNGV. Trimming stripped 6 bases from V and 6 bases from J, with 20 bases between. CDR3 residues: CASRPPGRGRNGYTF. The CDR3 DNA reads TGTGCCAGCAGACCCCCTGGGAGGGGAAGGAATGGCTACACCTTC.

A single count supports this clonotype. The chain uses TRBV28 and TRBJ2-7, with 8 bases aligning to TRBD1. This CDR3 has 13 amino acids. Germline values: CDR1 MDHEN, CDR2 SYDVKM. Losses at the gene ends were 8 bases for V and 3 bases for J; bases not matched to a gene: 6. In nucleotides, the CDR3 is TGTGCCAGCCGAACGGGACAGGTCTACGAGCAGTACTTC. Translated: CASRTGQVYEQYF.

This chain links TRBV5-1 with TRBJ1-1; D gene ambiguous. CDR1 is SGHRS and CDR2 is YFSETQ in the germline V gene. V lost 0 bases to trimming and J lost 6 bases, with 12 bases between them. The CDR3 sequence is 14 residues long. The CDR3 DNA follows: TGCGCCAGCAGCTTGGAATGGATAGTTTCTGAAGCTTTCTTT. As protein: CASSLEWIVSEAFF.